The 4 T cell receptor beta chains listed next were all sequenced from one sample in a study of shared clonotypes between healthy human individuals. Assay: immunoSEQ multiplex PCR; the TCRdb copy retains only in-frame clones and omits some. The sample lists millions of clones, about 92% occurring once. The sequenced sample was naive CD4+ T cells sorted from blood. Subset: CD45RA+ positively selected. All receptors come from a man between 18 and 35 years old in good health.

In DNA, the CDR3 is TGCGCCAGCAGCCAAGATCTGACGAGAAGCTCCTACAATGAGCAGTTCTTC. Translation: CASSQDLTRSSYNEQFF. This chain uses TRBV4-3 with TRBJ2-1, with no clear D. CDR3 length equals 17 residues. V lost 0 bases and J 0 bases, leaving 12 bases between the germline ends. Germline V CDR1 and CDR2: LGHNA, YSLEER.

The chain couples TRBV6-1 to TRBJ2-1, with unresolved D. This CDR3 is 15 amino acids long. In germline, CDR1 is MNHNS, CDR2 SASEGT. Between the trimmed V and J ends, which lost 7 bases and 3 bases, there was a span of 16 bases. The CDR3 here is CASTDGRLGYNEQFF. As DNA, the CDR3 is TGTGCCAGCACTGACGGTCGCCTGGGCTACAATGAGCAGTTCTTC.

V usage is TRBV6-5 and J usage is TRBJ2-5; D gene unclear. With 3 bases removed from V and 11 bases from J, the gap between germline ends came to 10 bases. The germline V gene encodes CDR1 MNHEY and CDR2 SVGAGI. The CDR3 contains 11 residues. CDR3 sequence: CASSYGTVQYF. The CDR3 coding sequence is TGTGCCAGCAGTTATGGTACAGTGCAGTACTTC.

This chain links TRBV19 with TRBJ2-1, with 12 bases matching TRBD2. The germline V gene encodes CDR1 LNHDA and CDR2 SQIVND (reference sequence). This CDR3 has 17 amino acids. The V and J ends lost 5 bases and 10 bases, in that order; junction bases with no gene match: 15. The CDR3 DNA reads TGTGCCAGTAGTGCCCATGGGCTAGCGGGAGGGGAACGAGAGCAGTTCTTC. Translation: CASSAHGLAGGEREQFF. Looking up the rest from reference TRBV19 and TRBJ2-1 gives the full variable domain: DGGITQSPKYLFRKEGQNVTLSCEQNLNHDAMYWYRQDPGQGLRLIYYSQIVNDFQKGDIAEGYSVSREKKESFPLTVTSAQKNPTAFYLCASSAHGLAGGEREQFFGPGTRLTVL.